The 10 T cell receptor beta chains in this list originate from one sample, sequenced in a study of CD8+ T cells in alopecia areata. Investigators isolated RNA and reverse transcribed it into cDNA to act as the sequencing template. Using immunoSEQ multiplex PCR, the repertoire was profiled, and TCRdb retains in-frame clones only, with some absent. The sample lists around 97,000 clones, 45% to 60% occurring once. The sequencing input was CD4+ T cells sorted from blood. The receptors stem from a human donor in good health.

The chain links TRBV4-3 to TRBJ2-6; tentatively, D is TRBD1 (6 bases). CDR1 and CDR2 from the germline V gene are LGHNA and YSLEER. The CDR3 totals 17 residues. Between the trimmed V and J ends, which lost 4 bases and 0 bases, there was a span of 13 bases. CDR3 sequence reads: CASSPGDGLSGANVLTF. As DNA, the CDR3 is TGCGCCAGCAGCCCAGGGGACGGCCTCTCTGGGGCCAACGTCCTGACTTTC.

V usage is TRBV5-4 and J usage is TRBJ2-1, with a possible D match to TRBD1 (6 bases). Germline assignment: CDR1 SGHNT and CDR2 YYREEE (reference sequence). The CDR3 spans 15 residues. Trimming removed 5 bases at V and 5 bases at J, with 17 bases between. In nucleotides, the CDR3 is TGTGCCAGCAGTCCGACAGGCGGTTCCGACAATGAGCAGTTCTTC. Encoded protein: CASSPTGGSDNEQFF. Supplemented by reference TRBV5-4 and TRBJ2-1, the full variable domain reads ETGVTQSPTHLIKTRGQQVTLRCSSQSGHNTVSWYQQALGQGPQFIFQYYREEENGRGNFPPRFSGLQFPNYSSELNVNALELDDSALYLCASSPTGGSDNEQFFGPGTRLTVL.

This clone was observed a few times. J is TRBJ1-5 and V is TRBV7-2, with a tentative D call TRBD1 (5 bases). V lost 7 bases to trimming and J lost 1 base, with 14 bases between them. CDR1 is SGHTA and CDR2 is FQGNSA in the germline V gene. CDR3 size: 15 residues. The CDR3 region has the DNA TGTGCCAGCATAGGAGGGACTGGAAGCAATCAGCCCCAGCATTTT. It translates to CASIGGTGSNQPQHF. Based on the CDR3 plus reference TRBV7-2 and TRBJ1-5, the full variable domain is GAGVSQSPSNKVTEKGKDVELRCDPISGHTALYWYRQSLGQGLEFLIYFQGNSAPDKSGLPSDRFSAERTGGSVSTLTIQRTQQEDSAVYLCASIGGTGSNQPQHFGDGTRLSIL.

The V and J genes are TRBV5-1 and TRBJ1-6, with D possibly matching TRBD1 (5 bases). Per the germline V gene, CDR1 is SGHRS and CDR2 is YFSETQ. Trimming took 5 bases from V and 2 from J, leaving 11 bases between them. CDR3 length equals 15 residues. CDR3 bases: TGCGCCAGCAGTCAAAGACAGACCTATAATTCACCCCTCCACTTT. Its translation is CASSQRQTYNSPLHF.

The chain is built from TRBV5-1 and TRBJ2-1; TRBD2 agrees at 9 bases. The CDR3 is 18 amino acids. V lost 2 bases, J lost 0 bases, and 9 bases stayed unmatched. Germline CDR1 and CDR2: SGHRS and YFSETQ. Here the CDR3 reads CASSFGSLAGSSYNEQFF. In DNA, the CDR3 is TGCGCCAGCAGCTTTGGGTCTCTAGCGGGGAGCTCCTACAATGAGCAGTTCTTC.

This clone was counted between two and nine times. The V call is TRBV5-5, the J call TRBJ1-2, with TRBD1 as a possible D gene (5 bases). CDR3 length: 13 residues. Germline CDR1 SGHKS, CDR2 YYEKEE (reference sequence). Between the trimmed V and J ends, which lost 3 bases and 8 bases, there was a span of 14 bases. DNA of the CDR3: TGTGCCAGCAGCTGGACCCTCAGGGACGGCTACACCTTC. This translates into CASSWTLRDGYTF.

The chain has TRBV29-1 and TRBJ1-1; D possibly corresponds to TRBD1 (6 bases). Germline V gene lookup returns CDR1 SQVTM and CDR2 ANQGSEA. The CDR3 consists of 12 residues. V was clipped by 5 bases and J by 4 bases, with 11 bases between them. The DNA of the CDR3 is TGCAGCGTTTCTCACAGGGCCACTGAAGCTTTCTTT. Amino acids: CSVSHRATEAFF.

The chain recombines TRBV9 with TRBJ2-4; no reliable D call. Germline values: CDR1 SGDLS, CDR2 YYNGEE. The germline V and J ends were trimmed by 4 bases and 0 bases, with 14 bases remaining between them. The CDR3 covers 16 residues. The chain's CDR3 is CASSSQPLLAKNIQYF. The CDR3 bases are TGTGCCAGCAGCTCCCAGCCCCTACTAGCCAAAAACATTCAGTACTTC.

This chain links TRBV29-1 with TRBJ2-3; 9 bases map to TRBD1. Trimming removed 5 bases from V and 2 bases from J; junction bases left unmatched: 5. The CDR3 is made up of 14 amino acids. Looked up from germline, CDR1 is SQVTM and CDR2 is ANQGSEA. CDR3 protein: CSVPGQGYTDTQYF. CDR3 DNA: TGCAGCGTTCCGGGACAGGGATACACAGATACGCAGTATTTT.

The sample holds a few counts of this clone. The rearrangement joins TRBV2 to TRBJ2-5, with 10 nucleotides matching TRBD2. This CDR3 spans 13 amino acids. V lost 5 bases to trimming and J lost 5 bases; unmatched junction nucleotides: 2. Looked up from germline, CDR1 is SNHLY and CDR2 is FYNNEI. The CDR3 is CASSPTSGETQYF. The CDR3 coding sequence is TGTGCCAGCAGTCCGACTAGCGGGGAGACCCAGTACTTC.